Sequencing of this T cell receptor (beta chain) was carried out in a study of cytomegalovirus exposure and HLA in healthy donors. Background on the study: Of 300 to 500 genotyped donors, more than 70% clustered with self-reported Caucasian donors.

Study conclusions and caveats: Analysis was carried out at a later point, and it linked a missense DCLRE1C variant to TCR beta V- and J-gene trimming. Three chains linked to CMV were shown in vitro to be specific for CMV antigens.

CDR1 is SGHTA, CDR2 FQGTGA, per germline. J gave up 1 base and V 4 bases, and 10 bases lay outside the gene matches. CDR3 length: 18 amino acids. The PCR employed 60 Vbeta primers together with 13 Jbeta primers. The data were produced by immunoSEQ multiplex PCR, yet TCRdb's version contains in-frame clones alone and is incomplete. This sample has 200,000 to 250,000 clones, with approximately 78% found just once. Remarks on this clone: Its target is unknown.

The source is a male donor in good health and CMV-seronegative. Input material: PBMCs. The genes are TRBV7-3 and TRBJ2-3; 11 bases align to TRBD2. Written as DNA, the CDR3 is TGTGCCAGCAGCTCCCGGGCGGGGACTAGCGGCGGCACAGATACGCAGTATTTT. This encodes CASSSRAGTSGGTDTQYF.